This T cell receptor beta chain was captured by sequencing in a study of esophageal squamous cell carcinoma under preoperative chemotherapy. Germline CDR1 MNHNS, CDR2 SASEGT. This CDR3 contains 14 residues. V lost 6 bases, J lost 13 bases, and 22 bases lay in between. MiXCR was run by TCRdb on the PCR reads, yielding one entry per CDR3 protein. The data hold roughly 9,600 distinct CDR3 sequences, with around half observed a single time. Documented time point: after preoperative PTX-NDP chemotherapy. Study-level points and caveats: Peripheral T cells migrating into the tumor appeared to partly supply post-treatment tumor-infiltrating lymphocytes.

This clonotype turned up a few times. Its antigen is not known. This sequence was found in a human donor with esophageal squamous cell carcinoma. The donor label of this sample is uncertain. Collection of the sample occurred from a patient given preoperative chemotherapy. The chain uses TRBV6-1 and TRBJ2-4; the D is unclear. This CDR3 reads CASRGMGAKNTQYF. In nucleotides, the CDR3 is TGTGCCAGCAGGGGGATGGGCGCCAAAAATACGCAGTACTTC.